These T cell receptor beta chains were read from a single sample in a study of PD-1 blockade in mismatch repair-deficient tumors. The repertoire was sequenced with immunoSEQ multiplex PCR; TCRdb's copy has only in-frame clones and lacks some. The sample includes some 130,000 clones, roughly 90% of them seen just once. The specimen was peripheral blood, collected approximately 70 weeks after starting pembrolizumab. Receptors were obtained from an adult with mismatch repair-deficient cancer. Each CDR3 is given with its conserved first and last residue. The D gene is left open where the match is weak. Clone sizes are given selectively: once, few, many, or a class where the clone is expanded.

>TRBJ2-1|NA|NA|TRBV7-8
TGTGCCAGCAGCTCACTCCCAGTCACGGCGGGAGAGCAGTTCTTC
CASSSLPVTAGEQFF
>TRBJ2-1|TRBD2|NA|TRBV4-3
TGCGCCAGCAGCCAAGGGGGGAGGGGCTGGGATGAGCAGTTCTTC
CASSQGGRGWDEQFF
>TRBJ1-5|NA|NA|TRBV6-6
TGTGCCAGCAGGCCTGGCGTGGGGGGAAATCAGCCCCAGCATTTT
CASRPGVGGNQPQHF
>TRBJ1-5|NA|NA|TRBV6-5
TGTGCCAGCAGTTACTCAGCAACGGAGCCCCAGCATTTT
CASSYSATEPQHF
>TRBJ2-1|TRBD2|NA|TRBV4-3
TGCGCCAGCAGCCAACATCTAGCGGGAGGGTCAAATGAGCAGTTCTTC
CASSQHLAGGSNEQFF
>TRBJ2-3|NA|NA|TRBV2
TGTGCCAGCAGTGAAGCGTCAGTTACGCAGTATTTT
CASSEASVTQYF
>TRBJ2-2|NA|NA|TRBV11-2
TGTGCCAGCAGCTCGGGACTGGCGGTGGCCGGGGAGCTGTTTTTT
CASSSGLAVAGELFF
>TRBJ2-1|TRBD2|once|TRBV5-1
TGCGCCAGCAGCTTGGTTGGCGGGAGGTACAATGAGCAGTTCTTC
CASSLVGGRYNEQFF
>TRBJ2-7|TRBD2|NA|TRBV4-1
TGCGCCAGCAGCCAAGGCCCGGGACTAGGGGCCTACGAGCAGTACTTC
CASSQGPGLGAYEQYF
>TRBJ2-1|NA|NA|TRBV29-1
TGCAGCGTTTGGGGGCGCGGGAGTGAGCAGTTCTTC
CSVWGRGSEQFF
>TRBJ2-1|TRBD1|NA|TRBV19
TGTGCCAGTAGTATGGGCGGGACAGGGGTCAATGAGCAGTTCTTC
CASSMGGTGVNEQFF
>TRBJ2-7|NA|NA|TRBV4-3
TGCGCCAGCAGCCAAGATGCCGGGCCGAAAACCTACGAGCAGTACTTC
CASSQDAGPKTYEQYF
>TRBJ2-5|NA|NA|TRBV7-9
TGTGCCAGCACCGCCAAATCCCACGTGGCGGTACAAGAGACCCAGTACTTC
CASTAKSHVAVQETQYF
>TRBJ2-2|TRBD2|NA|TRBV4-1
TGCGCCAGCAGCCAGGGGACTAGCGGGAGGACCACCGGGGAGCTGTTTTTT
CASSQGTSGRTTGELFF
>TRBJ2-3|NA|NA|TRBV28
TGTGCCAGCAGTTTCCAAACCCGTAGCACAGATACGCAGTATTTT
CASSFQTRSTDTQYF
>TRBJ2-1|NA|NA|TRBV29-1
TGCAGCACCCCGCTTGGGATTGAGCAGTTCTTC
CSTPLGIEQFF
>TRBJ1-5|TRBD1|NA|TRBV9
TGTGCCAGCAGCCCGACAGGGAACTATCAGCCCCAGCATTTT
CASSPTGNYQPQHF
>TRBJ2-3|TRBD1|NA|TRBV5-1
TGCGCCAGCAGCTGGGACAGGGGAGGAGGAGATACGCAGTATTTT
CASSWDRGGGDTQYF
>TRBJ2-7|NA|NA|TRBV2
TGTGCCAGCAGCCCAGAGGGATCCTACGAGCAGTACTTC
CASSPEGSYEQYF
>TRBJ1-5|NA|NA|TRBV21-1
TGTGCCAGCAGCAAACAGGGGGCGGTCAATCAGCCCCAGCATTTT
CASSKQGAVNQPQHF
>TRBJ2-7|TRBD2|NA|TRBV7-9
TGTGCCAGCAGCGCGCCTTTTCGTCTAGCGGGAGCCTCCTACGAGCAGTACTTC
CASSAPFRLAGASYEQYF
>TRBJ2-3|NA|NA|TRBV11-3
TGTGCCAGCAGCTTAAGCCAGAATATGAACAGAGGTCGGGATACGCAGTATTTT
CASSLSQNMNRGRDTQYF
>TRBJ2-2|NA|NA|TRBV29-1
TGCAGCGTGGCGGGAAACACCGGGGAGCTGTTTTTT
CSVAGNTGELFF
>TRBJ2-7|NA|NA|TRBV4-1
TGCGCCAGCAGCCAAGTAATAGGCCCTACCTACGAGCAGTACTTC
CASSQVIGPTYEQYF
>TRBJ2-5|NA|NA|TRBV6-1
TGTGCCAGCAGGACCAAAGACAACCAAGAGACCCAGTACTTC
CASRTKDNQETQYF
>TRBJ2-4|NA|once|TRBV5-4
TGTGCCAGCAGCCAGCGAGACAAAGGAAACATTCAGTACTTC
CASSQRDKGNIQYF
>TRBJ1-4|NA|NA|TRBV4-3
TGCGCCAGCAGCCGCCTAGTGGGCCACTCCGAAAAACTGTTTTTT
CASSRLVGHSEKLFF
>TRBJ2-1|NA|NA|TRBV19
TGTGCCAGTAGCTCGGGACGGACCCACAATGAGCAGTTCTTC
CASSSGRTHNEQFF
>TRBJ1-2|NA|NA|TRBV29-1
TGCAGCGTCGGAGGGGGGAACTATGGCTACACCTTC
CSVGGGNYGYTF
>TRBJ2-5|NA|NA|TRBV11-3
TGTGCCAGCAGCTTAATGACAGGGAGGAGACGGGAGACCCAGTACTTC
CASSLMTGRRRETQYF
>TRBJ2-5|TRBD2|NA|TRBV9
TGTGCCAGCAGCGACCCCGGATTGGGGGGGCAAGAGACCCAGTACTTC
CASSDPGLGGQETQYF
>TRBJ1-3|NA|NA|TRBV6-1
TGTGCCAGCAGTGAATTCGAGGGGTCCCCTGGAAACACCATATATTTT
CASSEFEGSPGNTIYF
>TRBJ2-2|NA|NA|TRBV27
TGTGCCAGCAGTTCCGGGCTCCAGATCGGGGAGCTGTTTTTT
CASSSGLQIGELFF
>TRBJ2-2|TRBD2|once|TRBV7-6
TGTGCCAGCAGCCTAGCGGTCAAGGGGGAGCTGTTTTTT
CASSLAVKGELFF
>TRBJ2-1|NA|NA|TRBV30
TGTGCCTGGAGGCGAAAGAGCTCCTACAATGAGCAGTTCTTC
CAWRRKSSYNEQFF
>TRBJ2-3|NA|once|TRBV4-1
TGCGCCAGCAGCCAAGACCCCCCACAGGCCCTGGGCACAGATACGCAGTATTTT
CASSQDPPQALGTDTQYF
>TRBJ2-7|NA|NA|TRBV27
TGTGCCAGCAGTTTATCGCCAGGGGCTTCCGGGCAGCAGTACTTC
CASSLSPGASGQQYF
>TRBJ1-2|NA|once|TRBV7-9
TGTGCCAGCAGCCAGGGGACTAACTATGGCTACACCTTC
CASSQGTNYGYTF
>TRBJ1-5|TRBD1|NA|TRBV28
TGTGCCAGCAGCCCGGTTGACAGGGCGGATCAGCCCCAGCATTTT
CASSPVDRADQPQHF